Listed here are 26 T cell receptor beta chains from one sample, sequenced in a study of blood T cell repertoires in COVID-19. Produced via immunoSEQ multiplex PCR; TCRdb's table is partial and in-frame only. Counted here are roughly 300,000 clones, roughly 90% occurring once; the ten biggest clones make up about 6.8%. The sample was peripheral blood. The receptors come from a woman aged 30 to 39 with COVID-19, enrolled during active disease.

The chain carries TRBV10-3 and TRBJ2-7; D is unclear. CDR1 and CDR2 from the germline V gene are ENHRY and SYGVKD. Trimming took off 0 bases at V and 0 bases at J, with 6 bases between the two ends. The CDR3 covers 14 residues. In DNA, the CDR3 is TGTGCCATCAGTGAGTCGGGCACCTCCTACGAGCAGTACTTC. It is translated as CAISESGTSYEQYF.

V and J are TRBV6-5 and TRBJ2-1, with a weak D call TRBD2 (5 bases). With 2 bases removed from V and 7 bases from J, the gap between germline ends came to 15 bases. This CDR3 spans 15 amino acids. CDR1 and CDR2 from the germline V gene are MNHEY and SVGAGI. The CDR3 DNA sequence: TGTGCCAGCAGTTACGTTCCGGGGATAATGAATGAGCAGTTCTTC. Amino acid sequence: CASSYVPGIMNEQFF.

In this sample, this clone turned up a few times. V usage is TRBV28 and J usage is TRBJ1-1, with D possibly being TRBD1 (6 bases). Germline assignment: CDR1 MDHEN and CDR2 SYDVKM. The CDR3 is made up of 13 amino acids. Trimming shortened V by 3 bases and J by 9 bases, and 14 bases separated the two germline ends. For the CDR3, the DNA is TGTGCCAGCAGTTTTATCGTCAGGGGCAAAGCTTTCTTT. Translated: CASSFIVRGKAFF.

The V and J genes are TRBV6-5 and TRBJ1-2; maybe TRBD1 (5 bases). V shed 5 bases and J shed 5 bases, with 15 bases lying between them. Germline CDR1 reads MNHEY; CDR2 reads SVGAGI. This CDR3 has 14 amino acids. CDR3 region: CASSTRGDTYGYTF. The CDR3 nucleotides read TGTGCCAGCAGTACAAGGGGCGATACTTATGGCTACACCTTC.

The V and J genes are TRBV5-5 and TRBJ1-3; 7 nucleotides match TRBD1. CDR3 length equals 17 residues. J was trimmed by 8 bases and V by 4 bases; bases with no gene match: 18. CDR1 is SGHKS, CDR2 YYEKEE, per germline (reference sequence). The CDR3 spells CASSTRDSLNLVDTIYF. CDR3 nucleotide sequence: TGTGCCAGCAGCACGCGGGACAGCCTAAACTTGGTCGACACCATATATTTT. The full variable domain, rest sourced from reference TRBV5-5 and TRBJ1-3, is DAGVTQSPTHLIKTRGQQVTLRCSPISGHKSVSWYQQVLGQGPQFIFQYYEKEERGRGNFPDRFSARQFPNYSSELNVNALLLGDSALYLCASSTRDSLNLVDTIYFGEGSWLTVV.

The gene calls are TRBV19 and TRBJ2-5; TRBD1 is a possible D gene (5 bases). Trimming cost V 6 bases and J 1 base, with 12 bases left between them. The CDR3 contains 14 residues. Germline lookup yields CDR1 LNHDA and CDR2 SQIVND (reference sequence). For the CDR3, the DNA is TGTGCCAGTAGCCCAGGGATCTCCCAAGAGACCCAGTACTTC. Protein: CASSPGISQETQYF. The full variable domain, rest sourced from reference TRBV19 and TRBJ2-5, is DGGITQSPKYLFRKEGQNVTLSCEQNLNHDAMYWYRQDPGQGLRLIYYSQIVNDFQKGDIAEGYSVSREKKESFPLTVTSAQKNPTAFYLCASSPGISQETQYFGPGTRLLVL.

This clone is a singleton in its sample. This chain uses TRBV6-6 with TRBJ1-2; TRBD1 matches 7 bases. V gave up 6 bases and J gave up 3 bases; unmatched junction bases: 7. There are 14 residues in the CDR3. CDR1 and CDR2 from the germline V gene are MNHNY and SVGAGI (reference sequence). The CDR3 loop reads CASRPRQGDYGYTF. CDR3 DNA sequence: TGTGCCAGCAGACCTCGACAGGGAGACTATGGCTACACCTTC.

The rearrangement joins TRBV28 to TRBJ2-7, with TRBD1 as a possible D gene (6 bases). The CDR3 has 15 amino acids. Germline V gene lookup returns CDR1 MDHEN and CDR2 SYDVKM. The germline V and J ends were trimmed by 2 bases and 7 bases, with 18 bases remaining between them. This CDR3 reads CASSLITGFLREQYF. The CDR3 DNA reads TGTGCCAGCAGTTTAATAACAGGGTTCTTGAGAGAGCAGTACTTC.

This clone came up once. This rearrangement joins TRBV7-9 to TRBJ1-1; maybe TRBD1 (6 bases). The length of the CDR3 is 15 residues. Germline V gives CDR1 SEHNR, CDR2 FQNEAQ (reference sequence). The V end lost 1 base, the J end lost 0 bases, and 9 bases lay between the germline ends. In DNA form, the CDR3 reads TGTGCCAGCAGCTTAGGTAGGGGGTTGAACACTGAAGCTTTCTTT. Amino acids: CASSLGRGLNTEAFF.

The chain carries TRBV19 and TRBJ2-3; 7 nucleotides agree with TRBD2. Germline values: CDR1 LNHDA, CDR2 SQIVND (reference sequence). The CDR3 has 17 amino acids. J gave up 2 bases and V 5 bases, and 13 bases lay outside the gene matches. The CDR3 DNA reads as TGTGCCAGTAGTCGTCGAGGGGAGGCGGGAGTCACAGATACGCAGTATTTT. It codes for CASSRRGEAGVTDTQYF.

V gene TRBV2 combines with J gene TRBJ2-5; D is uncertain. CDR1 is SNHLY, CDR2 FYNNEI, per germline. Trimming stripped 1 base from V and 5 bases from J, with 8 bases between. This CDR3 has 13 amino acids. The chain's CDR3 is CASSEGARETQYF. The CDR3 nucleotides read TGTGCCAGCAGTGAAGGCGCCCGGGAGACCCAGTACTTC.

The J gene is TRBJ2-1, the V gene TRBV15; 7 bases fit TRBD2. Per germline, CDR1 LNHNV and CDR2 YYDKDF (reference sequence). V lost 3 bases and J lost 7; bases outside the gene matches: 6. The CDR3 consists of 14 residues. The CDR3 sequence is CATSRELRENEQFF. The CDR3 DNA is TGTGCCACCAGCAGGGAACTGCGGGAGAATGAGCAGTTCTTC.

This clone has more than one count but fewer than ten. The J gene is TRBJ2-1, the V gene TRBV27; D may be TRBD2 (6 bases). Per the germline V gene, CDR1 is MNHEY and CDR2 is SMNVEV (reference sequence). The CDR3 length is 16 residues. V was cut by 4 bases and J by 0 bases, with 13 bases left in between. The CDR3 loop is CASSYLAGSSYNEQFF. The CDR3 DNA is TGTGCCAGCAGTTACCTGGCGGGGAGCTCCTACAATGAGCAGTTCTTC.

In DNA form, the CDR3 reads TGTGCCAGCATCAACCTACACAGGGATGGAGAGACCCAGTACTTC. Its translation is CASINLHRDGETQYF. The gene calls are TRBV6-5 and TRBJ2-5; the D gene is possibly TRBD1 (6 bases). There are 15 residues in the CDR3. Trimming left V 7 bases short and J 4 bases short, with 19 bases between. Germline V lookup: CDR1 MNHEY, CDR2 SVGAGI.

The rearrangement links TRBV2 to TRBJ1-3; 7 positions match TRBD1. The CDR3 contains 17 residues. The trim removed 7 bases at V and 0 bases at J, leaving 12 bases unmatched. CDR1 SNHLY and CDR2 FYNNEI come from the germline V gene. The CDR3 region is CASTEVGQLYSGNTIYF. Here the CDR3 DNA reads TGTGCCAGCACCGAAGTGGGACAGCTTTACTCTGGAAACACCATATATTTT.

The chain recombines TRBV25-1 with TRBJ2-1; 9 nucleotides match TRBD2. The CDR3 length is 13 residues. Germline V gene lookup returns CDR1 MGHDK and CDR2 SYGVNS. The J segment lost 4 bases and the V segment lost 6 bases, leaving 1 base of the junction unmatched. The CDR3 DNA follows: TGTGCCAGCAGGACTAGCGGTTACAATGAGCAGTTCTTC. It is translated as CASRTSGYNEQFF.

As DNA, the CDR3 is TGTGCCATCAGCGATCGGGACATGTACGAGCAGTACTTC. Its protein product is CAISDRDMYEQYF. J is TRBJ2-7 and V is TRBV10-3; D is possibly TRBD1 (6 bases). Trimming took off 6 bases at V and 4 bases at J, with 13 bases between the two ends. CDR3 size: 13 residues. The V gene's germline CDR1 is ENHRY and CDR2 SYGVKD.

Worth noting for this clone: The sample holds other DNA sequences that translate to the same CDR3. The chain links TRBV5-1 to TRBJ1-1, with 7 bases matching TRBD1. Looked up from germline, CDR1 is SGHRS and CDR2 is YFSETQ. The CDR3 loop spans 14 amino acids. With 3 bases clipped from V and 1 base from J, the junction kept 3 bases outside the gene matches. CDR3 sequence: CASSWGQRNTEAFF. The CDR3 DNA is TGCGCCAGCAGCTGGGGACAGAGGAACACTGAAGCTTTCTTT. The full variable domain, in which reference TRBV5-1 and TRBJ1-1 provide the parts outside the CDR3, is KAGVTQTPRYLIKTRGQQVTLSCSPISGHRSVSWYQQTPGQGLQFLFEYFSETQRNKGNFPGRFSGRQFSNSRSEMNVSTLELGDSALYLCASSWGQRNTEAFFGQGTRLTVV.

CDR3 sequence reads: CASSPGTGGYNEQFF. CDR3 nucleotide sequence: TGTGCCAGCTCACCCGGGACAGGGGGCTACAATGAGCAGTTCTTC. The chain has TRBV18 and TRBJ2-1, with 11 positions matching TRBD1. The CDR3 totals 15 residues. After removal of 3 bases from V and 3 bases from J, the junction contained 1 base not matched to a gene. CDR1 and CDR2 (germline): KGHSH, LQKENI.

This chain links TRBV6-1 with TRBJ1-3; weak D call: TRBD1 (6 bases). Trimming pared 3 bases from V and 0 bases from J, leaving 9 bases between. This CDR3 comprises 15 residues. CDR1 is MNHNS, CDR2 SASEGT, per germline. The CDR3 region is CASSDGGLSGNTIYF. The DNA of the CDR3 is TGTGCCAGCAGTGATGGGGGCCTCTCTGGAAACACCATATATTTT.

The chain uses TRBV9 and TRBJ2-1; TRBD2 aligns across 9 bases. V was pared by 4 bases and J by 5 bases, with 4 bases of the junction left unmatched. Germline loops: CDR1 SGDLS, CDR2 YYNGEE. There are 14 residues in the CDR3. As DNA, the CDR3 is TGTGCCAGCAGCACCAGCGGGGGGCACAATGAGCAGTTCTTC. Protein product: CASSTSGGHNEQFF. The full variable domain, its missing parts supplied by reference TRBV9 and TRBJ2-1, is DSGVTQTPKHLITATGQRVTLRCSPRSGDLSVYWYQQSLDQGLQFLIQYYNGEERAKGNILERFSAQQFPDLHSELNLSSLELGDSALYFCASSTSGGHNEQFFGPGTRLTVL.

This chain joins TRBV6-5 and TRBJ2-3, with unresolved D. Germline lookup yields CDR1 MNHEY and CDR2 SVGAGI. The V end was cut by 5 bases, the J end by 1 base, with 4 bases between. This CDR3 spans 12 amino acids. CDR3 sequence (DNA): TGTGCCAGCAGTCGCGGCACAGATACGCAGTATTTT. Translated: CASSRGTDTQYF.

The V and J genes are TRBV19 and TRBJ2-1, with 9 bases fitting TRBD1. This CDR3 contains 15 residues. V shed 5 bases and J 1 base; nucleotides not matched to a gene: 3. Germline V CDR1 and CDR2: LNHDA, SQIVND (reference sequence). The CDR3 spells CASSPDRGSYNEQFF. The CDR3 region has the DNA TGTGCCAGTAGTCCGGACAGGGGTTCCTACAATGAGCAGTTCTTC.

The CDR3 DNA follows: TGCAGCGTTGGGCAGGGGGCTCAGCCCCAGCATTTT. Residues: CSVGQGAQPQHF. This chain joins TRBV29-1 and TRBJ1-5; 8 positions agree with TRBD1. V was pared by 4 bases and J by 6 bases, with 2 bases of the junction left unmatched. Per the germline V gene, CDR1 is SQVTM and CDR2 is ANQGSEA. The CDR3 loop spans 12 amino acids.

The rearrangement joins TRBV6-5 to TRBJ1-2; D may be TRBD1 (6 bases). The CDR3 runs to 14 residues. CDR1 and CDR2 from the germline V gene are MNHEY and SVGAGI. V was cut by 11 bases and J by 6 bases, with 22 bases left in between. The CDR3 DNA is TGTGCCGTAGGGAGGGGGGAATCTATGGATGGCTACACCTTC. Its protein is CAVGRGESMDGYTF.

The rearrangement joins TRBV5-1 to TRBJ1-5; 8 positions match TRBD1. The CDR3 spans 16 residues. CDR1 is SGHRS and CDR2 is YFSETQ in the germline V gene. The trim removed 0 bases at V and 7 bases at J, leaving 9 bases unmatched. The CDR3: CASSLVKGTGGQPQHF. CDR3 bases: TGCGCCAGCAGCTTGGTTAAAGGGACAGGCGGGCAGCCCCAGCATTTT.